A single sample is the source of the 13 T cell receptor beta chains below, sequenced in a study of technical replicates of blood from a handful of donors. Sequencing was performed with immunoSEQ multiplex PCR; in TCRdb, only in-frame clones are kept and a portion is missing. The table includes over 75,000 clones, 95% to 97% detected once. The specimen sequenced was T cells isolated from PBMCs. Every receptor here comes from a human donor in good health.

The chain links TRBV2 to TRBJ2-1; 14 bases agree with TRBD2. Germline CDR1 and CDR2: SNHLY and FYNNEI. This CDR3 contains 17 residues. J gave up 0 bases and V 6 bases, and 4 bases lay outside the gene matches. CDR3 sequence reads: CASRGTSGSRSYNEQFF. The CDR3 nucleotides are TGTGCCAGCAGGGGGACTAGCGGGAGCCGCTCCTACAATGAGCAGTTCTTC.

The rearrangement links TRBV5-4 to TRBJ2-7; 14 bases fit TRBD2. CDR1 and CDR2 from the germline V gene are SGHNT and YYREEE (reference sequence). Losses at the gene ends were 3 bases for V and 3 bases for J; bases not matched to a gene: 5. This CDR3 has 16 amino acids. This CDR3 reads CASSSPTSGRDYEQYF. CDR3 nucleotides: TGTGCCAGCAGCTCACCGACTAGCGGGAGGGACTACGAGCAGTACTTC.

This sequence joins TRBV6-5 and TRBJ2-3, with unresolved D. Germline CDR1 reads MNHEY; CDR2 reads SVGAGI. Between the trimmed V and J ends, which lost 6 bases and 5 bases, there was a span of 12 bases. The CDR3 consists of 13 residues. CDR3 nucleotides: TGTGCCAGCAGCCCTGGCCCGGGAGATACGCAGTATTTT. It translates to CASSPGPGDTQYF.

This rearrangement joins TRBV4-1 to TRBJ2-3; D is ambiguous. This CDR3 comprises 18 residues. The germline CDR1 and CDR2 sequences are MGHRA and YSYEKL. V lost 3 bases and J lost 1, with 20 bases in between. In nucleotides, the CDR3 is TGCGCCAGCAGCCACTCCCGTTTTCCTTTGTCGGGCACAGATACGCAGTATTTT. Translating it yields CASSHSRFPLSGTDTQYF.

The V call is TRBV11-3, the J call TRBJ1-1; TRBD1 agrees at 7 bases. This CDR3 is 13 amino acids long. With 5 bases clipped from V and 4 bases from J, the junction kept 4 bases outside the gene matches. Looked up from germline, CDR1 is SGHNT and CDR2 is YENEEA. In nucleotides, the CDR3 is TGTGCCAGCAGCAGGGGGCCGGGCACTGAAGCTTTCTTT. Translation: CASSRGPGTEAFF.

The rearrangement links TRBV4-1 to TRBJ2-5, with TRBD2 matching over 7 bases. CDR3 length: 13 residues. The trim removed 3 bases at V and 2 bases at J, leaving 0 bases unmatched. CDR1 and CDR2 from the germline V gene are MGHRA and YSYEKL. CDR3 DNA sequence: TGCGCCAGCAGCCAGCGGGGGCAAGAGACCCAGTACTTC. Translation: CASSQRGQETQYF.

This chain joins TRBV5-1 and TRBJ2-7; 9 bases line up with TRBD2. The V segment lost 4 bases and the J segment 6 bases; nucleotides outside the gene matches: 14. There are 16 residues in the CDR3. Germline V CDR1 and CDR2: SGHRS, YFSETQ. CDR3 bases: TGCGCCAGCAGCACCGATCCCCCGGGACTAGCCTCCGAGCAGTACTTC. Translation: CASSTDPPGLASEQYF.

The chain employs TRBV28 and TRBJ2-7; 9 bases agree with TRBD1. Looked up from germline, CDR1 is MDHEN and CDR2 is SYDVKM. V shed 8 bases and J 1 base; nucleotides not matched to a gene: 3. The CDR3 has 13 residues. CDR3 region: CASRGQGSYEQYF. In nucleotides, the CDR3 is TGTGCCAGCCGGGGACAGGGATCCTACGAGCAGTACTTC.

This chain joins TRBV18 and TRBJ1-1, with 7 bases that match TRBD1. This CDR3 spans 15 amino acids. V gave up 3 bases and J gave up 5 bases; unmatched junction bases: 9. The germline gives CDR1 KGHSH, CDR2 LQKENI. The chain's CDR3 is CASSPLQGLGTEAFF. CDR3 coding DNA: TGTGCCAGCTCACCCCTACAGGGGTTGGGGACTGAAGCTTTCTTT. Using reference TRBV18 and TRBJ1-1 for the parts outside the CDR3, the full variable domain is NAGVMQNPRHLVRRRGQEARLRCSPMKGHSHVYWYRQLPEEGLKFMVYLQKENIIDESGMPKERFSAEFPKEGPSILRIQQVVRGDSAAYFCASSPLQGLGTEAFFGQGTRLTVV.

The chain carries TRBV7-9 and TRBJ2-5; 13 bases line up with TRBD2. CDR1 SEHNR and CDR2 FQNEAQ come from the germline V gene (reference sequence). This CDR3 contains 19 residues. Losses at the gene ends were 0 bases for V and 4 bases for J; bases not matched to a gene: 11. CDR3 sequence reads: CASSLAPKTSGGARETQYF. DNA for the CDR3: TGTGCCAGCAGCTTAGCTCCCAAAACTAGCGGGGGGGCCAGAGAGACCCAGTACTTC.

CDR3 protein: CASSVSSGGLQETQYF. The CDR3, as DNA: TGTGCCAGCAGCGTTTCAAGCGGGGGCCTTCAAGAGACCCAGTACTTC. V is TRBV9 and J is TRBJ2-5; 8 bases map to TRBD2. Trimming cost V 2 bases and J 2 bases; bases outside gene matches: 8. Germline lookup yields CDR1 SGDLS and CDR2 YYNGEE. The CDR3 totals 16 residues.

The chain is built from TRBV5-1 and TRBJ1-2, with D unresolved. CDR1 SGHRS and CDR2 YFSETQ come from the germline V gene. V shed 4 bases and J shed 0 bases, with 10 bases lying between them. CDR3 length equals 14 residues. The CDR3 loop is CASSREGTNYGYTF. The CDR3 DNA reads TGCGCCAGCAGCAGAGAGGGAACTAACTATGGCTACACCTTC.

This chain connects TRBV27 to TRBJ1-1, with unresolved D. Germline V CDR1 and CDR2: MNHEY, SMNVEV (reference sequence). The CDR3 is 15 residues long. Trimming shortened V by 2 bases and J by 0 bases, and 10 bases separated the two germline ends. CDR3 sequence: CASSLTVALNTEAFF. In nucleotides, the CDR3 is TGTGCCAGCAGTTTAACGGTTGCCCTGAACACTGAAGCTTTCTTT.